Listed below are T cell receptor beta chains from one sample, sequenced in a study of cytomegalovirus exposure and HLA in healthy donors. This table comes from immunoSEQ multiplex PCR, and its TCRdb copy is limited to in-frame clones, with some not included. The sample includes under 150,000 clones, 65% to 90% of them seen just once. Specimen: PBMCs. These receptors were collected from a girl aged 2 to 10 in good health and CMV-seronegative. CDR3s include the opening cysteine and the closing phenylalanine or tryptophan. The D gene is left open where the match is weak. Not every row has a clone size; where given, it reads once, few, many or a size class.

CDR3aa: CAINRDSTINYGYTF
CDR3nt: TGTGCCATCAACCGGGACAGCACCATTAACTATGGCTACACCTTC
abundance: .
v_gene: TRBV10-3
d_gene: TRBD1
j_gene: TRBJ1-2

CDR3aa: CASSSGTGFSNEKLFF
CDR3nt: TGTGCCAGCAGTTCCGGGACAGGGTTTTCTAATGAAAAACTGTTTTTT
abundance: .
v_gene: TRBV28
d_gene: TRBD1
j_gene: TRBJ1-4

CDR3aa: CASSQQRVGSSYEQYF
CDR3nt: TGCGCCAGCAGCCAACAACGGGTCGGGAGCTCCTACGAGCAGTACTTC
abundance: .
v_gene: TRBV4-3
d_gene: .
j_gene: TRBJ2-7

CDR3aa: CASSEAIGTGTYEQYF
CDR3nt: TGTGCCAGCAGTGAAGCGATCGGGACAGGGACCTACGAGCAGTACTTC
abundance: .
v_gene: TRBV2
d_gene: TRBD1
j_gene: TRBJ2-7

CDR3aa: CASSLSRADEKLFF
CDR3nt: TGTGCCAGCAGTTTATCGCGGGCGGATGAAAAACTGTTTTTT
abundance: few
v_gene: TRBV27
d_gene: .
j_gene: TRBJ1-4

CDR3aa: CASSPSKPIRGTGELFF
CDR3nt: TGTGCCAGCAGCCCGTCCAAGCCGATCAGGGGCACCGGGGAGCTGTTTTTT
abundance: .
v_gene: TRBV7-9
d_gene: .
j_gene: TRBJ2-2

CDR3aa: CASTRGSLGSYEQYF
CDR3nt: TGTGCCAGCACCCGGGGGAGCCTCGGGTCCTACGAGCAGTACTTC
abundance: .
v_gene: TRBV6-5
d_gene: .
j_gene: TRBJ2-7

CDR3aa: CASSLQGQPYEQYF
CDR3nt: TGTGCCAGCAGTTTACAAGGACAGCCCTACGAGCAGTACTTC
abundance: .
v_gene: TRBV27
d_gene: .
j_gene: TRBJ2-7

CDR3aa: CASSFREQETQYF
CDR3nt: TGTGCCAGCAGTTTTCGGGAGCAAGAGACCCAGTACTTC
abundance: .
v_gene: TRBV27
d_gene: .
j_gene: TRBJ2-5

CDR3aa: CAWSTGQGAYEQYF
CDR3nt: TGTGCCTGGAGTACCGGACAGGGGGCCTACGAGCAGTACTTC
abundance: .
v_gene: TRBV30
d_gene: TRBD1
j_gene: TRBJ2-7

CDR3aa: CASSQDPDGGLEAFF
CDR3nt: TGCGCCAGCAGCCAAGATCCTGACGGAGGATTGGAAGCTTTCTTT
abundance: .
v_gene: TRBV4-1
d_gene: .
j_gene: TRBJ1-1

CDR3aa: CASSPAGQGFNTIYF
CDR3nt: TGTGCCAGCAGCCCAGCCGGACAGGGATTCAACACCATATATTTT
abundance: .
v_gene: TRBV7-6
d_gene: TRBD1
j_gene: TRBJ1-3

CDR3aa: CASRQVAGGISPLHF
CDR3nt: TGTGCCAGCCGACAGGTCGCAGGGGGGATTTCACCCCTCCACTTT
abundance: .
v_gene: TRBV27
d_gene: TRBD1
j_gene: TRBJ1-6

CDR3aa: CASSIYGGDTGELFF
CDR3nt: TGTGCCAGTAGTATTTATGGAGGGGACACCGGGGAGCTGTTTTTT
abundance: .
v_gene: TRBV19
d_gene: .
j_gene: TRBJ2-2

CDR3aa: CASSSNGGRVRDTQYF
CDR3nt: TGCGCCAGCAGCTCTAATGGCGGGAGAGTCAGAGATACGCAGTATTTT
abundance: .
v_gene: TRBV5-1
d_gene: TRBD2
j_gene: TRBJ2-3

CDR3aa: CASSQEESSGNTIYF
CDR3nt: TGTGCCAGCAGCCAGGAAGAGAGCTCTGGAAACACCATATATTTT
abundance: .
v_gene: TRBV11-2
d_gene: .
j_gene: TRBJ1-3

CDR3aa: CSVGQSNTEAFF
CDR3nt: TGCAGCGTGGGACAGTCGAACACTGAAGCTTTCTTT
abundance: .
v_gene: TRBV29-1
d_gene: TRBD1
j_gene: TRBJ1-1

CDR3aa: CSVRPREGEQFF
CDR3nt: TGCAGCGTCCGTCCGCGGGAGGGAGAGCAGTTCTTC
abundance: .
v_gene: TRBV29-1
d_gene: TRBD2
j_gene: TRBJ2-1

CDR3aa: CASSQGQGAGYGYTF
CDR3nt: TGTGCCAGCAGCCAGGGACAGGGGGCGGGCTATGGCTACACCTTC
abundance: .
v_gene: TRBV7-9
d_gene: TRBD1
j_gene: TRBJ1-2

CDR3aa: CASSQEFSDYTEAFF
CDR3nt: TGCGCCAGCAGCCAAGAATTTTCGGACTACACTGAAGCTTTCTTT
abundance: .
v_gene: TRBV4-1
d_gene: .
j_gene: TRBJ1-1

CDR3aa: CASSYAGVAGELFF
CDR3nt: TGTGCCAGCAGTTACGCAGGGGTGGCCGGGGAGCTGTTTTTT
abundance: .
v_gene: TRBV6-6
d_gene: .
j_gene: TRBJ2-2

CDR3aa: CASSLSLAGGHTDTQYF
CDR3nt: TGTGCCAGCAGCTTGAGCCTAGCGGGAGGCCACACAGATACGCAGTATTTT
abundance: .
v_gene: TRBV7-2
d_gene: TRBD2
j_gene: TRBJ2-3

CDR3aa: CASSYGGQGGTAFF
CDR3nt: TGTGCCAGCAGTTACGGGGGACAGGGGGGCACAGCTTTCTTT
abundance: few
v_gene: TRBV6-5
d_gene: TRBD1
j_gene: TRBJ1-1

CDR3aa: CASEDRAGYEQYF
CDR3nt: TGTGCCAGCGAAGACAGGGCGGGGTACGAGCAGTACTTC
abundance: .
v_gene: TRBV25-1
d_gene: .
j_gene: TRBJ2-7

CDR3aa: CASSSPPGRTGELFF
CDR3nt: TGTGCCAGCAGCTCCCCGCCAGGGCGAACCGGGGAGCTGTTTTTT
abundance: .
v_gene: TRBV13
d_gene: .
j_gene: TRBJ2-2

CDR3aa: CASSVYGKASPLHF
CDR3nt: TGTGCCAGCAGCGTGTACGGGAAGGCATCACCCCTCCACTTT
abundance: .
v_gene: TRBV9
d_gene: .
j_gene: TRBJ1-6

CDR3aa: CASSQGTSNSYPNEQFF
CDR3nt: TGTGCCAGCAGCCAGGGGACTAGCAATAGTTATCCCAATGAGCAGTTCTTC
abundance: .
v_gene: TRBV7-2
d_gene: TRBD2
j_gene: TRBJ2-1

CDR3aa: CASSLQESSTDTQYF
CDR3nt: TGCGCCAGCAGCTTACAGGAGTCTAGCACAGATACGCAGTATTTT
abundance: .
v_gene: TRBV5-1
d_gene: .
j_gene: TRBJ2-3

CDR3aa: CAWRFSGGGDTQYF
CDR3nt: TGTGCCTGGAGGTTTAGCGGGGGAGGAGATACGCAGTATTTT
abundance: once
v_gene: TRBV30
d_gene: TRBD2
j_gene: TRBJ2-3

CDR3aa: CASGGAGAGEQYF
CDR3nt: TGTGCCAGCGGGGGGGCAGGGGCAGGGGAGCAGTACTTC
abundance: .
v_gene: TRBV7-9
d_gene: .
j_gene: TRBJ2-7

CDR3aa: CASSQQATNEKLFF
CDR3nt: TGTGCCAGCAGCCAACAGGCAACTAATGAAAAACTGTTTTTT
abundance: .
v_gene: TRBV9
d_gene: .
j_gene: TRBJ1-4

CDR3aa: CASSEVLGPRLPGNTIYF
CDR3nt: TGTGCCAGCAGTGAAGTTCTGGGCCCCAGGCTGCCTGGAAACACCATATATTTT
abundance: once
v_gene: TRBV2
d_gene: .
j_gene: TRBJ1-3

CDR3aa: CATSNGPQGSSYEQYF
CDR3nt: TGTGCCACCAGCAACGGCCCCCAGGGTAGCTCATACGAGCAGTACTTC
abundance: .
v_gene: TRBV15
d_gene: .
j_gene: TRBJ2-7

CDR3aa: CASNPAGPITEAFF
CDR3nt: TGTGCCAGCAATCCTGCTGGGCCTATAACTGAAGCTTTCTTT
abundance: .
v_gene: TRBV28
d_gene: .
j_gene: TRBJ1-1

CDR3aa: CASSINTGEYEQYF
CDR3nt: TGTGCCAGTAGTATAAATACAGGGGAATACGAGCAGTACTTC
abundance: .
v_gene: TRBV19
d_gene: TRBD1
j_gene: TRBJ2-7

CDR3aa: CASSQRRGGDGREQYF
CDR3nt: TGCGCCAGCAGCCAGAGGAGAGGGGGGGATGGGAGAGAGCAGTACTTC
abundance: .
v_gene: TRBV4-1
d_gene: .
j_gene: TRBJ2-7

CDR3aa: CASRIGRGKTTDTQYF
CDR3nt: TGTGCCAGCCGCATAGGGCGGGGGAAAACCACAGATACGCAGTATTTT
abundance: .
v_gene: TRBV7-2
d_gene: TRBD2
j_gene: TRBJ2-3

CDR3aa: CASSLGAPVGNTIYF
CDR3nt: TGTGCCAGCAGCTTAGGGGCCCCCGTCGGAAACACCATATATTTT
abundance: .
v_gene: TRBV7-9
d_gene: .
j_gene: TRBJ1-3

CDR3aa: CASSEFTGANVLTF
CDR3nt: TGTGCCAGCAGTGAGTTCACTGGGGCCAACGTCCTGACTTTC
abundance: .
v_gene: TRBV6-1
d_gene: .
j_gene: TRBJ2-6

CDR3aa: CASSQLGSRGPPGGYTF
CDR3nt: TGCGCCAGCAGCCAATTAGGGTCGCGGGGCCCCCCGGGAGGCTACACCTTC
abundance: .
v_gene: TRBV4-1
d_gene: .
j_gene: TRBJ1-2

CDR3aa: CASTSFLGQGIIRQPQHF
CDR3nt: TGTGCCAGTACCTCATTTTTAGGACAGGGGATTATAAGGCAGCCCCAGCATTTT
abundance: .
v_gene: TRBV19
d_gene: TRBD1
j_gene: TRBJ1-5

CDR3aa: CASSPGAITDTQYF
CDR3nt: TGTGCCAGCTCACCGGGGGCAATCACAGATACGCAGTATTTT
abundance: .
v_gene: TRBV18
d_gene: .
j_gene: TRBJ2-3

CDR3aa: CASGGANRDNEQFF
CDR3nt: TGTGCCAGCGGGGGGGCAAATCGTGACAATGAGCAGTTCTTC
abundance: .
v_gene: TRBV7-2
d_gene: .
j_gene: TRBJ2-1

CDR3aa: CATKGNGNEQFF
CDR3nt: TGTGCCACCAAGGGGAATGGCAATGAGCAGTTCTTC
abundance: .
v_gene: TRBV19
d_gene: .
j_gene: TRBJ2-1

CDR3aa: CASSYQTGLAGNEQFF
CDR3nt: TGTGCCAGCAGTTACCAAACGGGACTAGCGGGTAATGAGCAGTTCTTC
abundance: .
v_gene: TRBV6-6
d_gene: TRBD2
j_gene: TRBJ2-1

CDR3aa: CASSQVPGTGGSGNTIYF
CDR3nt: TGTGCCAGCAGCCAAGTTCCCGGGACAGGGGGCTCTGGAAACACCATATATTTT
abundance: .
v_gene: TRBV4-2
d_gene: TRBD1
j_gene: TRBJ1-3

CDR3aa: CASSSTSHGTPNRQPQHF
CDR3nt: TGTGCCAGCAGCTCCACAAGCCATGGGACTCCTAACCGGCAGCCCCAGCATTTT
abundance: .
v_gene: TRBV7-2
d_gene: .
j_gene: TRBJ1-5